This T cell receptor (beta chain) was recorded in a study of blood T cell repertoires in COVID-19. V shed 4 bases and J 5 bases; nucleotides not matched to a gene: 6. This CDR3 comprises 14 residues. Germline V gene data show CDR1 as SQVTM and CDR2 as ANQGSEA. Original data processing: Nucleated cell counts were estimated from reference gene primer amplification. The data were produced by immunoSEQ multiplex PCR, yet TCRdb's version contains in-frame clones alone and is incomplete. Clonal size and the V and J genes are those of that table, whereas D and trimming came from the DNA. The sample records about 74,000 clones, roughly 84% being singletons.

The gene calls are TRBV29-1 and TRBJ2-1; 9 bases fit TRBD2. The receptor comes from a man between 65 and 85 years old with active or convalescent COVID-19. Sequencing used peripheral blood. CDR3 sequence (DNA): TGCAGCGTTGTAAGCGGGAGGCCCGACAATGAGCAGTTCTTC. It translates to CSVVSGRPDNEQFF.